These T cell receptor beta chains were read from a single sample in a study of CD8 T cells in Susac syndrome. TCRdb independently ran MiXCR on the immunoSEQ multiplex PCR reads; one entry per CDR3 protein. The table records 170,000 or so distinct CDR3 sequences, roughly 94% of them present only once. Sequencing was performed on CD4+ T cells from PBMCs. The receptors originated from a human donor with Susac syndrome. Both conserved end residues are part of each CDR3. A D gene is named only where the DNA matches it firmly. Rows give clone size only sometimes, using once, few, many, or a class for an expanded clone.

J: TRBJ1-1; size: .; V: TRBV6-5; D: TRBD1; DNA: TGTGCCAGCGGGACAGGGGCATTGAACACTGAAGCTTTCTTT; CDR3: CASGTGALNTEAFF
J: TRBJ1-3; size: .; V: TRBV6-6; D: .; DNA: TGTGCCAGCATCAACGGGGGGGTTATCTCTGGAAACACCATATATTTT; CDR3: CASINGGVISGNTIYF
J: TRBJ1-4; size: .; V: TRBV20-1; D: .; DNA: TGCAGTGCCCTCAGATCTACAACTAATGAAAAACTGTTTTTT; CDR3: CSALRSTTNEKLFF
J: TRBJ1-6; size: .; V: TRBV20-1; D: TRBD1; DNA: TGCAGTGCCCGGCTCGACAGGGATTCACCCCTCCACTTT; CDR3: CSARLDRDSPLHF
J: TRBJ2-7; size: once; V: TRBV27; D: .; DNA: TGTGCCAGCAGCCTCGGAAGCTCCCCCCGCGAGCAGTACTTC; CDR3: CASSLGSSPREQYF
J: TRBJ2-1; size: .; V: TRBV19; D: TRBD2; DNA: TGTGCCAGTGCGGGGGGCCCCTACAATGAGCAGTTCTTC; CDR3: CASAGGPYNEQFF
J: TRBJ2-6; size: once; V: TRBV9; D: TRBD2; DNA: TGTGCCAGCAGCTCTGCCGCAGCGGGGGGGCCGGCTGGGGCCAACGTCCTGACTTTC; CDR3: CASSSAAAGGPAGANVLTF
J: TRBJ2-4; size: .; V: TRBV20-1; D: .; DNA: TGCAGTGCAAACTGGGGGGCAGGGGGTGGAAACATTCAGTACTTC; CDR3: CSANWGAGGGNIQYF
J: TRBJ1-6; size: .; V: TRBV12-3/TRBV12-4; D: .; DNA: TGTGCCAGCAGCATATCATCTTCACCCCTCCACTTT; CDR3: CASSISSSPLHF
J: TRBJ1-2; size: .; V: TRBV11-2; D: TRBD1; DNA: TGTGCCAGCAGCCCCGGGACAGGGAGTTATGGCTACACCTTC; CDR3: CASSPGTGSYGYTF
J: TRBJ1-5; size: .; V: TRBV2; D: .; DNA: TGTGCCAGCAGTGAAACGGGGGCCCGTCAGCCCCAGCATTTT; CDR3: CASSETGARQPQHF
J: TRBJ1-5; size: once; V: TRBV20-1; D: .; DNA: TGCAGTGCGGTTGGACGGAGCAATCAGCCCCAGCATTTT; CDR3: CSAVGRSNQPQHF
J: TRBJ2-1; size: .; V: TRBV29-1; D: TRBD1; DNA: TGCAGCGTGGAGTCTTGGGACAGAAACAATGAGCAGTTCTTC; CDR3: CSVESWDRNNEQFF
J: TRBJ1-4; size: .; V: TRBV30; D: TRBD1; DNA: TGTGCCTGGAGCCGGACAGGGGGCCAAACTAATGAAAAACTGTTTTTT; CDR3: CAWSRTGGQTNEKLFF
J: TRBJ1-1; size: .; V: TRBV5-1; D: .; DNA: TGCGCCAGCAGCACGACGACAGCCGACGTTGGGACTGAAGCTTTCTTT; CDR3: CASSTTTADVGTEAFF
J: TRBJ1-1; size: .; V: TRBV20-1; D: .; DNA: TGCAGTGCAACGACGGAGAACACTGAAGCTTTCTTT; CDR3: CSATTENTEAFF
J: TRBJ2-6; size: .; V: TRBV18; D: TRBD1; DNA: TGTGCCAGCTCACCCGGGACAGGGGGGACTGGGGCCAACGTCCTGACTTTC; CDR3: CASSPGTGGTGANVLTF
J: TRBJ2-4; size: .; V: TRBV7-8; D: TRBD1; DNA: TGTGCCAGCAGCGTCGGCCGGGACAGGGGGCAAAACATTCAGTACTTC; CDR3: CASSVGRDRGQNIQYF
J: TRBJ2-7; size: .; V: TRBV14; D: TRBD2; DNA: TGTGCCAGCAGCCAAGGGGATTTCGGGAGGGCTAAGTACGAGCAGTACTTC; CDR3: CASSQGDFGRAKYEQYF
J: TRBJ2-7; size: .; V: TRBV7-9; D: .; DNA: TGTGCCAGCAGCTTAGCTAGTACCTTCGAGCAGTACTTC; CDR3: CASSLASTFEQYF
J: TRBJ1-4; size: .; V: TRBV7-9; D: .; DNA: TGTGCCAGCAGCTTAGCGTGGCTCGAGGGGGAAAAACTGTTTTTT; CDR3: CASSLAWLEGEKLFF
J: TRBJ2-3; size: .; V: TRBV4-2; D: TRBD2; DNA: TGTGCCAGCAGCCAAGAAGCTAGCGGGAACACAGATACGCAGTATTTT; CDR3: CASSQEASGNTDTQYF
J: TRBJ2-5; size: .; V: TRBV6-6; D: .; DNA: TGTGCCAGCAGTTATCTTAAAGGAGAGACCCAGTACTTC; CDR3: CASSYLKGETQYF
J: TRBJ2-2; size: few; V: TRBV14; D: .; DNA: TGTGCCAGCAGCCCCAACGGGGGCGCGAACACCGGGGAGCTGTTTTTT; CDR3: CASSPNGGANTGELFF
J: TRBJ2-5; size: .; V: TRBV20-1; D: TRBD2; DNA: TGCAGTGCTAGCGGGAGGGCCTTAGGGACCCAGTACTTC; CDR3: CSASGRALGTQYF
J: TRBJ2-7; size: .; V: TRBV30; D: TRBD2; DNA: TGTGCCTGGAGGGGGACTAGCGACTCCTACGAGCAGTACTTC; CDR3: CAWRGTSDSYEQYF
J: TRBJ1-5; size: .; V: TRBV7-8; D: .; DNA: TGTGCCAGCAGCTTATCACGGAAGTGGCCCCAGCATTTT; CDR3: CASSLSRKWPQHF
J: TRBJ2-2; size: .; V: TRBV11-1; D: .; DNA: TGTGCCAGCAGCCCGAGCCGGGCCCACACCGGGGAGCTGTTTTTT; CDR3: CASSPSRAHTGELFF
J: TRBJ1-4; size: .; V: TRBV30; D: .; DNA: TGTGCCTGGAGTGTACGACGGGGGGCGCTGGGAAAACTGTTTTTT; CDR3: CAWSVRRGALGKLFF
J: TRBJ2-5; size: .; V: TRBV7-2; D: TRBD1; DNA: TGTGCCAGCAGCGTAGGGGGCTGGAGGGAGACCCAGTACTTC; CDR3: CASSVGGWRETQYF